This entry features one T cell receptor beta chain sequence. Its antigen is not known. Indicated time point: cycle 4 day 1 (C4D1), after 6 weeks of nivolumab. Each and every patient relapsed after autologous stem cell transplantation, and patients got differing brentuximab vedotin exposure. This specimen belongs to a study of PD-1 blockade in classical Hodgkin lymphoma. Broader study findings: Possible causes of repertoire differences, disease activity or prior therapy, remain undefined. Newly diagnosed patients reportedly trailed healthy donors in baseline TCR diversity.

Generated by immunoSEQ multiplex PCR, the TCRdb table keeps only in-frame clones and is missing some. The sample records roughly 30,000 clones, around 85% being singletons. This CDR3 region has 13 residues. Germline CDR1 SGHRS, CDR2 YFSETQ. V dropped 4 bases and J dropped 3 bases, with 10 bases sitting between them. This sequence joins TRBV5-1 and TRBJ2-5; D is ambiguous. The receptor was isolated from a human donor with classical Hodgkin lymphoma. The material was peripheral blood mononuclear cells (PBMCs), obtained before the fourth cycle of nivolumab. The CDR3 loop is CASSPRTEETQYF. For the CDR3, the DNA is TGCGCCAGCAGCCCCCGGACGGAAGAGACCCAGTACTTC.